The 9 T cell receptor beta chains given below trace back to one sample, sequenced in a study of cytomegalovirus exposure and HLA in healthy donors. Clones were sequenced by immunoSEQ multiplex PCR, and TCRdb holds only the in-frame ones, with some missing. Of 90,000 or so clones in the sample, 85% were seen once. The sample consisted of PBMCs. The source is a man younger than 30 in good health and CMV-seropositive.

The J gene is TRBJ2-1, the V gene TRBV4-1, with 8 bases aligning to TRBD1. V trimming: 0 bases; J trimming: 3 bases; junction bases outside the gene matches: 10. Germline values: CDR1 MGHRA, CDR2 YSYEKL. The CDR3 spans 18 residues. In DNA, the CDR3 is TGCGCCAGCAGCCAAGAGGATCCGGGACAGGACTACTACAATGAGCAGTTCTTC. The encoded protein is CASSQEDPGQDYYNEQFF.

Here the CDR3 DNA reads TGTGCCAGCTCACCCCCCGGGACTAGCGGGAACAATGAGCAGTTCTTC. Translating gives CASSPPGTSGNNEQFF. V usage is TRBV18 and J usage is TRBJ2-1; 13 bases map to TRBD2. The germline V gene encodes CDR1 KGHSH and CDR2 LQKENI. The CDR3 loop spans 16 amino acids. J gave up 5 bases and V 3 bases, and 4 bases lay outside the gene matches.

The chain links TRBV6-5 to TRBJ1-5; D unresolved. From germline, CDR1 is MNHEY and CDR2 SVGAGI. There are 13 residues in the CDR3. Trimming took 5 bases from V and 0 from J, leaving 5 bases between them. CDR3 in amino acids: CASSPDSNQPQHF. Here the CDR3 DNA reads TGTGCCAGCAGTCCAGATAGCAATCAGCCCCAGCATTTT.

In its sample, this clone was seen once. The V call is TRBV9, the J call TRBJ2-3; TRBD2 aligns across 7 bases. After removal of 3 bases from V and 2 bases from J, the junction contained 12 bases not matched to a gene. CDR3 length: 17 residues. The V gene's germline CDR1 is SGDLS and CDR2 YYNGEE. The chain's CDR3 is CASSALAGLGPTDTQYF. The CDR3 region has the DNA TGTGCCAGCAGCGCCTTGGCCGGACTAGGTCCCACAGATACGCAGTATTTT.

The genes are TRBV29-1 and TRBJ2-7; 9 bases align to TRBD2. In germline, CDR1 is SQVTM, CDR2 ANQGSEA. V lost 4 bases, J lost 2 bases, and 15 bases stayed unmatched. CDR3 length: 17 residues. This CDR3 is CSVVASGIATETYEQYF. CDR3 sequence (DNA): TGCAGCGTTGTGGCTAGCGGGATAGCTACAGAGACCTACGAGCAGTACTTC.

The CDR3 region is CASSVAEGGDTEAFF. CDR3 sequence (DNA): TGTGCCAGCAGCGTAGCTGAGGGGGGGGACACTGAAGCTTTCTTT. The J gene is TRBJ1-1, the V gene TRBV9; possibly TRBD1 for D (6 bases). Trimming removed 0 bases from V and 3 bases from J, with 12 bases in between. In germline, CDR1 is SGDLS, CDR2 YYNGEE. This CDR3 comprises 15 residues.

V and J are TRBV4-1 and TRBJ1-1; D is unclear. The CDR3 covers 13 residues. The V gene lost 0 bases and the J gene lost 11 bases, with 13 bases spanning the gap. Germline V gene sequence: CDR1 MGHRA, CDR2 YSYEKL. CDR3 in amino acids: CASSQDVPSRAFF. CDR3 nucleotides: TGCGCCAGCAGCCAAGATGTCCCAAGCCGGGCTTTCTTT.

The chain combines TRBV19 with TRBJ1-2, with D possibly matching TRBD1 (5 bases). CDR3 length equals 16 residues. Germline loops: CDR1 LNHDA, CDR2 SQIVND (reference sequence). V was trimmed by 5 bases and J by 6 bases, leaving 22 bases between them. For the CDR3, the DNA is TGTGCCAGTAGTGAAGGCAAGGGGCAGGATGTTAATGGCTACACCTTC. Its translation is CASSEGKGQDVNGYTF.

This chain joins TRBV28 and TRBJ2-5, with a possible D match to TRBD2 (6 bases). This CDR3 region has 15 residues. Trimming took 4 bases from V and 5 from J, leaving 17 bases between them. CDR1 is MDHEN and CDR2 is SYDVKM in the germline V gene. In nucleotides, the CDR3 is TGTGCCAGCAGTTCGGTATCGCGGGAAGGGGAGACCCAGTACTTC. Its protein is CASSSVSREGETQYF.